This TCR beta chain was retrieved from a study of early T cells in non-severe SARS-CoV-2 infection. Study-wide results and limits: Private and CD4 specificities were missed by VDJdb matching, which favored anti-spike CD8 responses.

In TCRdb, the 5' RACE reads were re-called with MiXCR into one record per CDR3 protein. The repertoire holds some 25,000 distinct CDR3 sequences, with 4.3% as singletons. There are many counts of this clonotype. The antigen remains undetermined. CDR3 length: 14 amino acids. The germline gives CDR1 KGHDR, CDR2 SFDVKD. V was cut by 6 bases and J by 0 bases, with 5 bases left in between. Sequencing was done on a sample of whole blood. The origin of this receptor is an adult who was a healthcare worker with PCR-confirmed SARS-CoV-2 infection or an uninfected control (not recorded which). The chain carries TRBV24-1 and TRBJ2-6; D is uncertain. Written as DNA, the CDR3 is TGTGCCACCAGTAGGGCCTCTGGGGCCAACGTCCTGACTTTC. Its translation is CATSRASGANVLTF.